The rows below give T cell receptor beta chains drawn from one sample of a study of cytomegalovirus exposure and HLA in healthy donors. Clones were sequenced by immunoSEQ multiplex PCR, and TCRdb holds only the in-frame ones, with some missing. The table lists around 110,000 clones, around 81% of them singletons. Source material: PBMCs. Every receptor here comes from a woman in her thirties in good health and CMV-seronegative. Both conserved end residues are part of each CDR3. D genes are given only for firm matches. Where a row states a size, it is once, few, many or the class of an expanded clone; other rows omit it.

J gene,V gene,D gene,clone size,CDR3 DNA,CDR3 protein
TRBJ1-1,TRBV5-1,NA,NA,TGCGCCAGCAGCTTGGCCGTCCTCGGGGAAAACACTGAAGCTTTCTTT,CASSLAVLGENTEAFF
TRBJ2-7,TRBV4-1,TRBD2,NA,TGCGCCAGCAGCCAAGAGTTGCAGCGGGAGATCCCCTACGAGCAGTACTTC,CASSQELQREIPYEQYF
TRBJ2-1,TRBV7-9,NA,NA,TGTGCCAGCATGTTGAGGGGGGAGCAGTTCTTC,CASMLRGEQFF
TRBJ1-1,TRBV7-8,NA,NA,TGTGCCAGCAGCCCGTGGGGGGTCGGCACTGAAGCTTTCTTT,CASSPWGVGTEAFF
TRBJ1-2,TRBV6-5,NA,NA,TGTGCCAGCAGCGACCCGCCTGGACACACACGTGGCTACACCTTC,CASSDPPGHTRGYTF
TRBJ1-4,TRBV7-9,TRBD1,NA,TGTTCCAGCAGCCCCCCGGGACAGGGGGCGACTAATGAAAAACTGTTTTTT,CSSSPPGQGATNEKLFF
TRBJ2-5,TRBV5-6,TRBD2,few,TGTGCCAGCAGCTTGAGGCTAGCGGGAGCAGAGACCCAGTACTTC,CASSLRLAGAETQYF
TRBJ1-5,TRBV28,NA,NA,TGTGCCAGCAGTACAATTCAGCCCCAGCATTTT,CASSTIQPQHF
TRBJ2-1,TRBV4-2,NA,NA,TGTGCCAGCAGCCAAGATAGTGACACTAGAGAGTTCTTC,CASSQDSDTREFF
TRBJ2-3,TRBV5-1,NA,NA,TGCGCCAGCAGCTTGGGGGTGGACTCGACCACAGATACGCAGTATTTT,CASSLGVDSTTDTQYF
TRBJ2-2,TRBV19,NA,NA,TGTGCCAGTACCAGCGGCAGGATGAACACCGGGGAGCTGTTTTTT,CASTSGRMNTGELFF
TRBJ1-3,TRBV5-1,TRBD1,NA,TGCGCCAGCAGCAAGGGGACAGCTGGAAACACCATATATTTT,CASSKGTAGNTIYF
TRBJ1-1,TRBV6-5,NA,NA,TGTGCCAGCAGTTCGACACCCGGTACTGAAGCTTTCTTT,CASSSTPGTEAFF
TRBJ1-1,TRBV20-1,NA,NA,TGCAGTGCCCTGCGTGAAGCTTTCTTT,CSALREAFF
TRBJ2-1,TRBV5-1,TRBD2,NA,TGCGCCAGCAGCTTTGGGGGGGGACCCTACAATGAGCAGTTCTTC,CASSFGGGPYNEQFF
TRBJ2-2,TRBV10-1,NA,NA,TGCGCCAGCAGTGAGACGGGGAACACCGGGGAGCTGTTTTTT,CASSETGNTGELFF
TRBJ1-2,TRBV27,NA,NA,TGTGCCAGCAGTTCCGGACACGTCTATGGCTACACCTTC,CASSSGHVYGYTF
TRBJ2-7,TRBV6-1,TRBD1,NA,TGTGCCAGCGGTTCAAGGACAGGGGACTCCTACGAGCAGTACTTC,CASGSRTGDSYEQYF
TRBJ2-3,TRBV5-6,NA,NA,TGTGCCAGCAGCAGTAGGGGTTCCACAGATACGCAGTATTTT,CASSSRGSTDTQYF
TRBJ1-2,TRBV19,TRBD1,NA,TGTGCCAGTACCCCACAGGGGCGCTATGGCTACACCTTC,CASTPQGRYGYTF
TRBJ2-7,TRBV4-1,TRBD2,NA,TGCGCCAGCAGCCACACTAGCGGGAGATTCTACGAGCAGTACTTC,CASSHTSGRFYEQYF
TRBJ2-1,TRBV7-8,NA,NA,TGTGCCAGCAGCTTGAAACCCGGACTTAATGAGCAGTTCTTC,CASSLKPGLNEQFF
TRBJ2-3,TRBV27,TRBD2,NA,TGTGCCAGCAGCCCTCTTAGGACTAGCGGAGTCCATACGCAGTATTTT,CASSPLRTSGVHTQYF
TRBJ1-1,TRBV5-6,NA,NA,TGTGCCAGCAGCTTATGGGGGGGAATCACTGAAGCTTTCTTT,CASSLWGGITEAFF
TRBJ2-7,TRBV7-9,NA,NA,TGTGCCAGCAGCTTATACACGCGGGACCCCTACGAGCAGTACTTC,CASSLYTRDPYEQYF
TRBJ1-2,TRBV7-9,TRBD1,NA,TGTGCCAGCAGCTTATCTCAGGGGGCGTCTGGCTACACCTTC,CASSLSQGASGYTF
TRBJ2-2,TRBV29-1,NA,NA,TGCAGCGTTGCTCGGACTGAAACCGGGGAGCTGTTTTTT,CSVARTETGELFF
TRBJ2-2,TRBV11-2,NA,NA,TGTGCCAGCAGCCTAGTAGAGTCCACCGGGGAGCTGTTTTTT,CASSLVESTGELFF
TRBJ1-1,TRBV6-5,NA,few,TGTGCCAGCCGAACACAGGTGAACACTGAAGCTTTCTTT,CASRTQVNTEAFF
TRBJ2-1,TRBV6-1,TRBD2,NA,TGTGCCAGCAGTGCCCTGTCGGGAACTAGCGAAGTAGGCAATGAGCAGTTCTTC,CASSALSGTSEVGNEQFF
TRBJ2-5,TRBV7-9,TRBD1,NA,TGTGCCAGCAGCTTAGTGACAGGGCGGGAGACCCAGTACTTC,CASSLVTGRETQYF
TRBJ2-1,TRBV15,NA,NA,TGTGCCACCAGCAGGAGGGCTAGTACCCATGAGCAGTTCTTC,CATSRRASTHEQFF
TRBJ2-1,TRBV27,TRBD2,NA,TGTGCCAGCAGTGTTAGACTAGCGGGAGGAGGTAGTGAGCAGTTCTTC,CASSVRLAGGGSEQFF
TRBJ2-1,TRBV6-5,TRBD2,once,TGTGCCAGCAGTTACGGTAGCGGGAGCTCCAATGAGCAGTTCTTC,CASSYGSGSSNEQFF
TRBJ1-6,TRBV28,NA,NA,TGTGCCAGCAGTCTTGTCAATGGCAATTCACCCCTCCACTTT,CASSLVNGNSPLHF